This T cell receptor beta chain was recovered during a study of naive and memory T cell subsets. Overall study findings and caveats: Especially in CD8 cells, naive repertoires contained a few larger clonotypes, possibly CD45RA-re-expressing memory cells. In naive cells, over 90% of TCR sequences were seen only once.

This clonotype was detected a few times. Its specificity is not known. After the first PCR, alpha and beta chain libraries were processed separately. Four subsets defined by CD45RA and CD27 were sorted after CD3, CD4, CD8 and live/dead staining. Both TRBC1 and TRBC2 were covered by a beta constant-region primer of two equimolar oligonucleotides. Ligated cDNA was amplified by four rounds of PCR with nested alpha and beta constant-region primers and SP2. An oligonucleotide with the SP2 primer and a 12-nucleotide UMI was ligated to the cDNA 3' end. TCRdb re-called the UMI-ligation and nested PCR reads through MiXCR, storing one row per CDR3 protein. The sample comprises around 160,000 distinct CDR3 sequences, 22% of which are singletons, and 0.1% to 0.11% rests with the top ten. Germline lookup yields CDR1 MDHEN and CDR2 SYDVKM. This CDR3 spans 18 amino acids. The J segment lost 5 bases and the V segment lost 3 bases, leaving 13 bases of the junction unmatched.

The specimen was naive CD4+ T cells from blood. The clonotype comes from a human donor in good health. The rearrangement uses TRBV28 and TRBJ2-1; 10 bases match TRBD1. CDR3 sequence reads: CASSFWGHGTGANNEQFF. CDR3 in DNA: TGTGCCAGCAGTTTCTGGGGACACGGGACAGGGGCCAACAATGAGCAGTTCTTC.